These 17 T cell receptor beta chains came from one sample sequenced in a study of shared clonotypes between healthy human individuals. Selected positively for CCR7 and CD45RO-negative, naive CD8 cells excluded terminally differentiated effector memory CD45RA+ cells. Here immunoSEQ multiplex PCR was the method, and the copy in TCRdb shows in-frame clones only, minus some. The sample holds about 800,000 clones, about 96% seen once. Sequenced sample: naive CD8+ T cells sorted from blood. All receptors come from a man between 25 and 39 years old in good health.

V usage is TRBV7-7 and J usage is TRBJ2-6; tentatively, D is TRBD1 or TRBD2 (5 bases each). The CDR3 contains 18 residues. The V gene's germline CDR1 is SSHAT and CDR2 FNYEAQ (reference sequence). V was trimmed by 1 base and J by 0 bases, leaving 13 bases between them. The DNA of the CDR3 is TGTGCCAGCAGCTTAGGGGATCGGGGCCCCTCTGGGGCCAACGTCCTGACTTTC. The encoded protein is CASSLGDRGPSGANVLTF.

The V gene is TRBV2, the J gene TRBJ2-1; tentatively, D is TRBD1 (6 bases). With 6 bases removed from V and 3 bases from J, the gap between germline ends came to 18 bases. The CDR3 contains 16 residues. The V gene's germline CDR1 is SNHLY and CDR2 FYNNEI. DNA for the CDR3: TGTGCCAGCAGGATGGGGGCCCCCCCCCTCTACAATGAGCAGTTCTTC. It is translated as CASRMGAPPLYNEQFF.

The genes are TRBV6-1 and TRBJ2-7, with 12 positions matching TRBD1. CDR1 is MNHNS, CDR2 SASEGT, per germline. The CDR3 runs to 14 residues. With V trimmed by 7 bases and J by 4 bases, 5 bases remained unmatched. The chain's CDR3 is CASTGTGGHYEQYF. As DNA, the CDR3 is TGTGCCAGCACGGGGACAGGGGGCCATTACGAGCAGTACTTC.

This clone was detected once. V gene TRBV7-9 combines with J gene TRBJ2-1, with 7 positions matching TRBD1. Germline CDR1 and CDR2: SEHNR and FQNEAQ (reference sequence). Trimming removed 7 bases from V and 4 bases from J; junction bases left unmatched: 1. The CDR3 extends over 12 amino acids. This CDR3 reads CASTGQYNEQFF. Written as DNA, the CDR3 is TGTGCCAGCACGGGACAGTACAATGAGCAGTTCTTC.

This chain joins TRBV6-1 and TRBJ2-1, with D tentatively TRBD2 (5 bases). CDR3 length: 15 amino acids. The germline V and J ends were trimmed by 8 bases and 4 bases, with 18 bases remaining between them. The germline V gene encodes CDR1 MNHNS and CDR2 SASEGT. DNA for the CDR3: TGTGCCAGCCGGCGAAGGGCAGCGGAGTACAATGAGCAGTTCTTC. Amino acid sequence: CASRRRAAEYNEQFF.

The J gene is TRBJ2-7, the V gene TRBV25-1, with D perhaps matching TRBD1 or TRBD2 (5 bases each). Germline lookup yields CDR1 MGHDK and CDR2 SYGVNS. This CDR3 comprises 13 residues. Trimming cost V 3 bases and J 2 bases, with 8 bases left between them. The CDR3 DNA reads as TGTGCCAGCAGTGACCGAGGGGCCTACGAGCAGTACTTC. Translation gives CASSDRGAYEQYF.

This chain uses TRBV29-1 with TRBJ2-5; D is unclear. Germline CDR1 reads SQVTM; CDR2 reads ANQGSEA. V was pared by 5 bases and J by 5 bases, with 24 bases between. The CDR3 covers 16 residues. CDR3 bases: TGCAGCGTTCGAGGTCTAGGCCAGGTTAGGGCGGAGACCCAGTACTTC. It yields the protein CSVRGLGQVRAETQYF.

The rearrangement uses TRBV6-5 and TRBJ2-1, with D hard to call. The CDR3 spans 15 residues. Per the germline V gene, CDR1 is MNHEY and CDR2 is SVGAGI. The V gene lost 4 bases and the J gene lost 0 bases, with 10 bases spanning the gap. Written as DNA, the CDR3 is TGTGCCAGCAGTTCCTTGGGGTACTCCTACAATGAGCAGTTCTTC. Protein sequence: CASSSLGYSYNEQFF.

V usage is TRBV18 and J usage is TRBJ2-7; TRBD2 matches 12 bases. Germline V gives CDR1 KGHSH, CDR2 LQKENI. V lost 2 bases, J lost 4 bases, and 21 bases stayed unmatched. There are 21 residues in the CDR3. CDR3 sequence: CASSPGRQGLRLAGDAYEQYF. The CDR3 nucleotides read TGTGCCAGCTCACCAGGGAGACAGGGGCTACGACTAGCGGGAGATGCATACGAGCAGTACTTC.

The V and J genes are TRBV28 and TRBJ1-3; 8 bases agree with TRBD1. Trimming took 5 bases from V and 5 from J; bases not matched to a gene: 5. CDR1 is MDHEN and CDR2 is SYDVKM in the germline V gene. The CDR3 runs 14 residues. The CDR3 coding sequence is TGTGCCAGCAGTGACAGGGGAGGAAGAAACACCATATATTTT. This encodes CASSDRGGRNTIYF. Combining the CDR3 with reference TRBV28 and TRBJ1-3 gives the whole variable domain DVKVTQSSRYLVKRTGEKVFLECVQDMDHENMFWYRQDPGLGLRLIYFSYDVKMKEKGDIPEGYSVSREKKERFSLILESASTNQTSMYLCASSDRGGRNTIYFGEGSWLTVV.

V usage is TRBV29-1 and J usage is TRBJ2-1; D possibly corresponds to TRBD1 (7 bases). CDR3 length equals 19 residues. Germline assignment: CDR1 SQVTM and CDR2 ANQGSEA. Trimming removed 0 bases at V and 8 bases at J, with 29 bases between. DNA for the CDR3: TGCAGCGTTGAAGATAGGGACGCGCAGGGGGGCTATCCGGCCGATGAGCAGTTCTTC. Amino acid sequence: CSVEDRDAQGGYPADEQFF.

This chain links TRBV7-9 with TRBJ2-3, with a possible D match to TRBD2 (5 bases). The V and J ends lost 5 bases and 4 bases respectively, with 13 bases between them. This CDR3 has 14 amino acids. Germline V CDR1 and CDR2: SEHNR, FQNEAQ (reference sequence). Written as DNA, the CDR3 is TGTGCCAGCAGCCCCCCGGGAAAATCAGATACGCAGTATTTT. Its protein product is CASSPPGKSDTQYF.

This chain joins TRBV7-8 and TRBJ1-3; maybe TRBD1 (6 bases). Trimming left V 4 bases short and J 0 bases short, with 13 bases between. The CDR3 runs 16 residues. CDR1 is SGHVS, CDR2 FQNEAQ, per germline. This CDR3 is CASSSRTALSGNTIYF. As DNA, the CDR3 is TGTGCCAGCAGCTCTCGGACAGCGCTCTCTGGAAACACCATATATTTT.

Only one count was recorded for this clone. V usage is TRBV7-9 and J usage is TRBJ1-4, with TRBD1 as a possible D gene (6 bases). This CDR3 contains 15 residues. Germline V gives CDR1 SEHNR, CDR2 FQNEAQ (reference sequence). V lost 4 bases to trimming and J lost 1 base, with 10 bases between them. CDR3 amino acids: CASSSLQGTNEKLFF. In DNA form, the CDR3 reads TGTGCCAGCAGCTCCTTACAGGGAACTAATGAAAAACTGTTTTTT.

The gene calls are TRBV7-9 and TRBJ1-2; 9 nucleotides align to TRBD1. Germline V lookup: CDR1 SEHNR, CDR2 FQNEAQ (reference sequence). There are 17 residues in the CDR3. V shed 5 bases, J shed 0 bases, and the junction held 10 bases outside the gene matches. The CDR3 coding sequence is TGTGCCAGCAGCCCCTCGGGACAGGGTCTTTCTAACTATGGCTACACCTTC. Its protein is CASSPSGQGLSNYGYTF. Combining the CDR3 with reference TRBV7-9 and TRBJ1-2 gives the whole variable domain DTGVSQNPRHKITKRGQNVTFRCDPISEHNRLYWYRQTLGQGPEFLTYFQNEAQLEKSRLLSDRFSAERPKGSFSTLEIQRTEQGDSAMYLCASSPSGQGLSNYGYTFGSGTRLTVV.

The chain couples TRBV7-6 to TRBJ2-2; D not resolved. Trimming cost V 1 base and J 3 bases, with 12 bases left between them. CDR1 is SGHVS and CDR2 is FNYEAQ in the germline V gene. The CDR3 covers 16 residues. This CDR3 reads CASSLGTGVHTGELFF. The CDR3 bases are TGTGCCAGCAGCTTAGGCACTGGGGTCCACACCGGGGAGCTGTTTTTT.

V gene TRBV29-1 combines with J gene TRBJ1-1, with no clear D. The ends were cut back, 5 bases at V and 5 bases at J, with 21 bases in the middle. This CDR3 contains 15 residues. CDR1 and CDR2 (germline): SQVTM, ANQGSEA. CDR3 in amino acids: CSVLPGLGVGTEAFF. The CDR3 DNA reads as TGCAGCGTTCTGCCTGGGCTCGGTGTAGGGACTGAAGCTTTCTTT. The full variable domain, in which reference TRBV29-1 and TRBJ1-1 provide the parts outside the CDR3, is SAVISQKPSRDICQRGTSLTIQCQVDSQVTMMFWYRQQPGQSLTLIATANQGSEATYESGFVIDKFPISRPNLTFSTLTVSNMSPEDSSIYLCSVLPGLGVGTEAFFGQGTRLTVV.